This T cell receptor beta chain emerged from a study of PD-L1 blockade in urothelial cancer (dated by TCRdb to 2017 to 2019). Regarding the research as a whole: Every patient began therapy in the mid-2010s and was given atezolizumab 1,200 mg intravenously every 3 weeks. An ECOG performance status of 0 or 1 was recorded for the patients, and 0 to 3 prior chemotherapy regimens had been received by the patients. In the same patients who had TCR sequencing, pretreatment tumors also underwent whole exome sequencing and RNA sequencing. TCR sequencing covered pretreatment tumor samples and matched, serially collected peripheral blood taken before and after atezolizumab treatment. Durable clinical benefit was defined as a progression-free survival longer than 6 months, and TCR features were additionally tested against progression-free survival and overall survival. Blood samples gave a median of about 140,000 T cells and tens of thousands of unique TCRs, with a median clonality of around 0.074. Pretreatment blood TCR-seq was available for about 28 patients, at least one posttreatment blood collection was obtained for around 25 patients, and tumor TCR-seq was available for around 25 patients. About 85% of the roughly 29 patients were identified as males with urothelial cancer of bladder origin, and a prior smoking history was reported by 18 of 29 patients. The study, an exploratory multi-omic analysis, examined somatic, immune and clinical correlates of response to PD-L1 blockade with atezolizumab in urothelial cancer. Durable clinical benefit was achieved by nine patients and was not achieved by 20 patients. Blood samples were analyzed at two time points: 3 weeks after treatment start (second dose) and 6 weeks after treatment start. Results and caveats for the whole study, not just this receptor: Improved progression-free and overall survival was found to be associated with pretreatment peripheral blood TCR clonality below the median. Patients with durable benefit showed greater expansion of tumor-associated TCR clones in peripheral blood 3 weeks after starting treatment (n ≈ 21, p = 0.022). Because the sample size was small (n = 29) and many of the analyses were exploratory, the results are meant to be hypothesis-generating.

Synthetic TCR analog templates were spiked into each PCR so that absolute template abundance could be estimated from read counts. TCRbeta CDR3 regions were amplified from genomic DNA with bias-controlled V and J gene primers using the immunoSEQ assay. Sequencing of rearranged TCRbeta segments was done at approximately 20X coverage. From the authors' description of their analysis: Clustering was used to correct sequencing errors, and CDR3s were annotated against IMGT so that V, D and J genes could be assigned. Downstream analyses used only productive TCRbeta rearrangements and left out out-of-frame or stop-codon sequences. Clonality was calculated as one minus the Shannon entropy normalized by the log of the number of unique productive sequences. Clones differing between time points or between blood and tumor were identified by Fisher's exact test with Benjamini-Hochberg correction at adjusted p below 0.01. This is the immuneACCESS table as TCRdb keeps it, with only in-frame sequences that have V and J called. A part of the clones is gone; compared with another copy, unresolved V genes explain less than half, and the rest is unexplained. The DNA was the basis for D and trimming; V, J and clone size are from that table. Across this sample there are tens of thousands of clones, with around 89% seen only once. Approximately 1.5% of the sample goes to the ten largest clones.

Reading the germline V gene (reference sequence) gives CDR1 MNHNY and CDR2 SVGAGI. V gives up 5 bases and J gives up 1 base, and the segment between their germline ends measures 8 bases. Spanning cysteine to phenylalanine, the CDR3 consists of 13 amino acids. The read is trimmed to its CDR3 DNA, 39 bases read in frame from base 1. Per the publication, the time point label means: pretreatment peripheral blood. A cohort of 30 or so patients with locally advanced or metastatic urothelial carcinoma, treated at Memorial Sloan Kettering on a trial protocol, was included. Peripheral blood mononuclear cells were collected pretreatment and during treatment, with between 1 and 8 total time points per patient. The Qiagen DNeasy Blood extraction kit was used to purify genomic DNA from total PBMCs and tumor samples. PBMCs were collected pretreatment and during treatment, and were isolated and stored as previously described.

Remarks on this clone: Its recognized antigen is unknown. The input lacks base qualities; no much larger clone sits a single base away.

The source is a man aged 55 to 69 with urothelial cancer. Recombination connected TRBV6-6 to TRBJ1-1; the best D guess is TRBD1, with 5 bases matching. The sample here was PBMCs, taken around atezolizumab (anti-PD-L1) treatment. The CDR3 is CASSTTGNTEAFF. The nucleotide sequence reads TGTGCCAGCAGTACAACAGGGAACACTGAAGCTTTCTTT.